What follows are 21 T cell receptor beta chains derived from one specimen sequenced in a study of CD8+ T cells in alopecia areata. Following extraction, RNA underwent reverse transcription to cDNA, which served as the sequencing template. TCRdb's table, derived via immunoSEQ multiplex PCR, lists solely in-frame clones and lacks some. The table has about 140,000 clones, less than 70% seen once. Treatment specified: oral pan-JAK inhibitor, 5-10 mg twice daily. The specimen was CD8+ T cells sorted from blood, collected at week 4, from a patient treated with tofacitinib. These TCRs come from a human donor with alopecia areata.

The V call is TRBV13, the J call TRBJ2-5, with 9 bases that match TRBD1. CDR1 and CDR2 from the germline V gene are PRHDT and FYEKMQ (reference sequence). The V segment lost 5 bases and the J segment 2 bases; nucleotides outside the gene matches: 3. The CDR3 extends over 14 amino acids. CDR3 DNA: TGTGCCAGCAGCCCGACAGGGGGTCAAGAGACCCAGTACTTC. Protein product: CASSPTGGQETQYF.

This sequence joins TRBV30 and TRBJ2-2; no clear D. Germline CDR1 is GTSNPN and CDR2 is SVGIG (reference sequence). The CDR3 is 14 residues long. V was clipped by 3 bases and J by 0 bases, with 8 bases between them. CDR3: CAWRGRTNTGELFF. CDR3 nucleotides: TGTGCCTGGAGGGGCAGGACGAACACCGGGGAGCTGTTTTTT.

This clone came up a few times. The V and J genes are TRBV15 and TRBJ2-2; D unclear. V lost 0 bases and J 2 bases, leaving 7 bases between the germline ends. The CDR3 is 15 residues long. Germline CDR1 is LNHNV and CDR2 is YYDKDF (reference sequence). DNA of the CDR3: TGTGCCACCAGCAGAGAGGGTCGAAACACCGGGGAGCTGTTTTTT. Protein sequence: CATSREGRNTGELFF.

As DNA, the CDR3 is TGTGCCAGCGCGGGGGGCTACACCGGGGAGCTGTTTTTT. This gives the protein CASAGGYTGELFF. The chain has TRBV5-6 and TRBJ2-2; TRBD2 matches at 8 bases. The length of the CDR3 is 13 residues. V lost 7 bases and J lost 3; bases outside the gene matches: 2. CDR1 SGHDT and CDR2 YYEEEE come from the germline V gene.

The V call is TRBV27, the J call TRBJ1-2, with D maybe TRBD1 (5 bases). The V end was cut by 0 bases, the J end by 4 bases, with 12 bases between. The CDR3 totals 15 residues. Germline values: CDR1 MNHEY, CDR2 SMNVEV (reference sequence). In DNA, the CDR3 is TGTGCCAGCAGTTTATCGGCAGGGAACCTCTATGGCTACACCTTC. This sequence encodes CASSLSAGNLYGYTF.

The chain employs TRBV19 and TRBJ1-5, with 10 bases identical to TRBD1. Germline V gives CDR1 LNHDA, CDR2 SQIVND (reference sequence). The CDR3 is 15 residues long. V lost 7 bases, J lost 7 bases, and 10 bases stayed unmatched. The DNA of the CDR3 is TGTGCCAGTACCCCGGGACAGGGGTTCGGGCAGCCCCAGCATTTT. It codes for CASTPGQGFGQPQHF.

The chain uses TRBV7-2 and TRBJ2-5; D unresolved. CDR3 length equals 15 residues. Trimming removed 6 bases at V and 5 bases at J, with 19 bases between. Germline CDR1 and CDR2: SGHTA and FQGNSA. The DNA for the CDR3 is TGTGCCAGCAGGCAAAACGATAACAGAAGGGAGACCCAGTACTTC. It specifies CASRQNDNRRETQYF. Supplemented by reference TRBV7-2 and TRBJ2-5, the full variable domain reads GAGVSQSPSNKVTEKGKDVELRCDPISGHTALYWYRQSLGQGLEFLIYFQGNSAPDKSGLPSDRFSAERTGGSVSTLTIQRTQQEDSAVYLCASRQNDNRRETQYFGPGTRLLVL.

This chain joins TRBV5-1 and TRBJ1-1, with D tentatively TRBD1 (5 bases). Trimming took off 0 bases at V and 1 base at J, with 10 bases between the two ends. The germline gives CDR1 SGHRS, CDR2 YFSETQ. The CDR3 sequence is 15 residues long. The CDR3 reads CASSLAGRTNTEAFF. The CDR3 DNA follows: TGCGCCAGCAGCTTGGCGGGACGAACGAACACTGAAGCTTTCTTT.

The V call is TRBV15, the J call TRBJ2-1; D may be TRBD1 or TRBD2 (6 bases each). V gave up 0 bases and J gave up 1 base, with 10 bases separating them. Germline V gene data show CDR1 as LNHNV and CDR2 as YYDKDF (reference sequence). The CDR3 is 16 residues long. CDR3 DNA sequence: TGTGCCACCAGCAGAGATAGGGGGAGGTCCTACAATGAGCAGTTCTTC. It yields the protein CATSRDRGRSYNEQFF.

The chain links TRBV30 to TRBJ1-2; 7 bases align to TRBD1. CDR3 length: 15 amino acids. V shed 5 bases and J 8 bases; nucleotides not matched to a gene: 17. The germline V gene encodes CDR1 GTSNPN and CDR2 SVGIG (reference sequence). In DNA form, the CDR3 reads TGTGCCTGGGTTTCGTGGACAGGAGACATAGAGGGCTACACCTTC. Translated: CAWVSWTGDIEGYTF.

This chain joins TRBV29-1 and TRBJ1-2; TRBD1 agrees at 7 bases. Per germline, CDR1 SQVTM and CDR2 ANQGSEA. The V segment lost 5 bases and the J segment 4 bases; nucleotides outside the gene matches: 10. The CDR3 runs to 14 residues. DNA of the CDR3: TGCAGCGTTAAGGGGACAGACTTTATCTATGGCTACACCTTC. Its protein is CSVKGTDFIYGYTF.

The rearrangement joins TRBV6-5 to TRBJ2-7; TRBD2 might be the D (6 bases). The germline V gene encodes CDR1 MNHEY and CDR2 SVGAGI. CDR3 size: 13 residues. The V and J ends lost 10 bases and 3 bases respectively, with 16 bases between them. The CDR3 protein is CATLRLGSYEQYF. The DNA of the CDR3 is TGTGCCACCCTTAGACTAGGCAGCTACGAGCAGTACTTC.

This clone was detected only a few times. The genes are TRBV27 and TRBJ2-1; D not resolved. V was trimmed by 2 bases and J by 2 bases, leaving 7 bases between them. The germline CDR1 and CDR2 sequences are MNHEY and SMNVEV (reference sequence). There are 14 residues in the CDR3. CDR3 region: CASSLRSTYNEQFF. In DNA, the CDR3 is TGTGCCAGCAGTTTAAGGAGCACCTACAATGAGCAGTTCTTC.

About this clone itself: The identical CDR3 is also encoded by other nucleotide sequences in the sample. The rearrangement joins TRBV27 to TRBJ1-1; D unclear. The CDR3 has 13 amino acids. Germline-derived CDR1 and CDR2 are MNHEY and SMNVEV (reference sequence). V was cut by 0 bases and J by 1 base, with 3 bases left in between. The CDR3 nucleotides are TGTGCCAGCAGTTTATCCCCGAACACTGAAGCTTTCTTT. Translation: CASSLSPNTEAFF.

The table lists this clone with a few counts. The chain joins TRBV4-1 to TRBJ2-1; no clear D gene. V was shortened by 0 bases and J by 7 bases, with 19 bases between the two germline ends. Germline CDR1 reads MGHRA; CDR2 reads YSYEKL. The CDR3 has 17 residues. CDR3 loop: CASSQDSAAAVENEQFF. In nucleotides, the CDR3 is TGCGCCAGCAGCCAAGATTCCGCGGCGGCAGTTGAAAATGAGCAGTTCTTC.

V gene TRBV5-6 combines with J gene TRBJ2-5; 8 bases line up with TRBD1. V lost 2 bases to trimming and J lost 2 bases; unmatched junction nucleotides: 2. The length of the CDR3 is 14 residues. Looked up from germline, CDR1 is SGHDT and CDR2 is YYEEEE. The DNA for the CDR3 is TGTGCCAGCAGCTTCGGGGACAGGCAAGAGACCCAGTACTTC. Protein: CASSFGDRQETQYF.

This clone was counted a few times. This chain uses TRBV13 with TRBJ1-2; D possibly corresponds to TRBD1 (5 bases). The CDR3 length is 17 residues. Germline loops: CDR1 PRHDT, CDR2 FYEKMQ (reference sequence). Trimming shortened V by 0 bases and J by 3 bases, and 17 bases separated the two germline ends. CDR3 sequence (DNA): TGTGCCAGCAGCTTAGGACAGGCCCCCGGGGCGGACTATGGCTACACCTTC. It encodes CASSLGQAPGADYGYTF.

This clone was seen more than once but under ten times. The chain recombines TRBV19 with TRBJ2-7; the D is unclear. In germline, CDR1 is LNHDA, CDR2 SQIVND (reference sequence). The CDR3 totals 12 residues. Between the trimmed V and J ends, which lost 5 bases and 5 bases, there was a span of 10 bases. Here the CDR3 reads CASSSQMNEQYF. The CDR3 DNA reads as TGTGCCAGTAGTTCCCAGATGAACGAGCAGTACTTC. The full variable domain, with the rest looked up from reference TRBV19 and TRBJ2-7, is DGGITQSPKYLFRKEGQNVTLSCEQNLNHDAMYWYRQDPGQGLRLIYYSQIVNDFQKGDIAEGYSVSREKKESFPLTVTSAQKNPTAFYLCASSSQMNEQYFGPGTRLTVT.

V usage is TRBV19 and J usage is TRBJ2-5, with TRBD1 as a possible D gene (5 bases). With 6 bases removed from V and 2 bases from J, the gap between germline ends came to 13 bases. Germline V gives CDR1 LNHDA, CDR2 SQIVND (reference sequence). This CDR3 spans 14 amino acids. The CDR3 nucleotides are TGTGCCAGTAGCACAGGAGAATTACAAGAGACCCAGTACTTC. Its translation is CASSTGELQETQYF. The whole variable domain, filled in from reference TRBV19 and TRBJ2-5, reads DGGITQSPKYLFRKEGQNVTLSCEQNLNHDAMYWYRQDPGQGLRLIYYSQIVNDFQKGDIAEGYSVSREKKESFPLTVTSAQKNPTAFYLCASSTGELQETQYFGPGTRLLVL.

The rearrangement uses TRBV19 and TRBJ1-4, with 7 positions matching TRBD1. The CDR3 has 16 residues. Trimming cost V 5 bases and J 4 bases; bases outside gene matches: 10. Germline V gene sequence: CDR1 LNHDA, CDR2 SQIVND (reference sequence). The CDR3 coding sequence is TGTGCCAGTAGTGCCACGGGACAGCAACTTAATGAAAAACTGTTTTTT. Translation: CASSATGQQLNEKLFF.

The CDR3 nucleotides are TGTGCCAGCAGCTCCGGACAGGGAATCACAGATACGCAGTATTTT. Protein: CASSSGQGITDTQYF. The chain carries TRBV14 and TRBJ2-3; TRBD1 agrees at 8 bases. Looked up from germline, CDR1 is SGHDN and CDR2 is FVKESK. Losses at the gene ends were 5 bases for V and 2 bases for J; bases not matched to a gene: 6. This CDR3 region has 15 residues.